What follows are 14 T cell receptor beta chains derived from one specimen sequenced in a study of shared clonotypes between healthy human individuals. Measured with immunoSEQ multiplex PCR; TCRdb has only the in-frame clones, and not every one. The data show millions of clones, over 85% seen once. Sequencing input: naive CD4+ T cells from PBMCs. Subset indicated: CD45RA+ positively selected. Receptors originate from a man between 18 and 29 years old in good health. Some clones in this sample may be carry-over from other donors' samples.

The chain joins TRBV11-2 to TRBJ2-3; 12 bases match TRBD2. V lost 5 bases, J lost 2 bases, and 5 bases stayed unmatched. Germline CDR1 SGHAT, CDR2 FQNNGV. The CDR3 loop spans 16 amino acids. The DNA for the CDR3 is TGTGCCAGCAGCCACGGACTAGCGGGACACACAGATACGCAGTATTTT. Protein sequence: CASSHGLAGHTDTQYF.

The chain combines TRBV7-9 with TRBJ2-5; tentative D call: TRBD2 (5 bases). This CDR3 has 13 residues. V gave up 3 bases and J gave up 4 bases, with 9 bases separating them. CDR1 SEHNR and CDR2 FQNEAQ come from the germline V gene (reference sequence). DNA for the CDR3: TGTGCCAGCAGCTTTACAGAGGGAGAGACCCAGTACTTC. As protein: CASSFTEGETQYF. The complete variable domain, with remaining parts taken from reference TRBV7-9 and TRBJ2-5, reads DTGVSQNPRHKITKRGQNVTFRCDPISEHNRLYWYRQTLGQGPEFLTYFQNEAQLEKSRLLSDRFSAERPKGSFSTLEIQRTEQGDSAMYLCASSFTEGETQYFGPGTRLLVL.

The J gene is TRBJ1-1, the V gene TRBV5-4; TRBD1 aligns across 8 bases. CDR1 and CDR2 (germline): SGHNT, YYREEE (reference sequence). CDR3 length: 17 residues. The V segment lost 3 bases and the J segment 5 bases; nucleotides outside the gene matches: 15. CDR3 amino acids: CASSYAGTGVSWTEAFF. The CDR3 nucleotides are TGTGCCAGCAGCTACGCCGGGACAGGAGTTTCTTGGACTGAAGCTTTCTTT.

This clone was counted a single time. The V and J genes are TRBV9 and TRBJ2-1; TRBD2 aligns across 12 bases. Germline V gives CDR1 SGDLS, CDR2 YYNGEE. J lost 7 bases, V lost 3 bases, and 11 bases had no gene match. This CDR3 is built from 17 residues. CDR3 bases: TGTGCCAGCAGCGCCTTACCCCTAGCGGGAGGGCTTAATGAGCAGTTCTTC. It encodes CASSALPLAGGLNEQFF. Filled out from reference TRBV9 and TRBJ2-1, the complete variable domain reads DSGVTQTPKHLITATGQRVTLRCSPRSGDLSVYWYQQSLDQGLQFLIQYYNGEERAKGNILERFSAQQFPDLHSELNLSSLELGDSALYFCASSALPLAGGLNEQFFGPGTRLTVL.

The gene calls are TRBV29-1 and TRBJ2-7; 8 bases agree with TRBD1. Germline V gene lookup returns CDR1 SQVTM and CDR2 ANQGSEA. V shed 6 bases, J shed 0 bases, and the junction held 7 bases outside the gene matches. The CDR3 is made up of 14 amino acids. CDR3 region: CSVRTDRASYEQYF. DNA for the CDR3: TGCAGCGTAAGAACGGACAGGGCCTCCTACGAGCAGTACTTC.

V is TRBV6-5 and J is TRBJ2-1, with TRBD2 matching 11 bases. The CDR3 spans 15 residues. The V gene end was trimmed by 6 bases and the J gene end by 3 bases; junction bases not matched to a gene: 4. CDR1 MNHEY and CDR2 SVGAGI come from the germline V gene. CDR3 nucleotide sequence: TGTGCCAGCAGACTAGCGGGAGTAAACTACAATGAGCAGTTCTTC. Translation: CASRLAGVNYNEQFF.

The rearrangement joins TRBV5-4 to TRBJ2-7; no firm D call. Between the trimmed V and J ends, which lost 2 bases and 4 bases, there was a span of 16 bases. This CDR3 is built from 15 residues. The germline gives CDR1 SGHNT, CDR2 YYREEE (reference sequence). DNA of the CDR3: TGTGCCAGCAGCTTACAAGGGTCTTGGGTGTACGAGCAGTACTTC. Protein product: CASSLQGSWVYEQYF.

With respect to this clone: Germline is not matched at one junction end, which may reflect a read error. The chain carries TRBV4-2 and TRBJ2-3; TRBD2 matches at 10 bases. CDR1 and CDR2 from the germline V gene are LGHNA and YNFKEQ. The CDR3 covers 15 residues. The CDR3 DNA reads as TGTGCCAGCAGACAAGCGGGAGGGTACACAGATACGCAGTATTTT. Protein sequence: CASRQAGGYTDTQYF.

For this clone: Other DNA variants within this sample encode the same CDR3. The rearrangement uses TRBV7-9 and TRBJ1-2, with D uncertain. Germline-derived CDR1 and CDR2 are SEHNR and FQNEAQ (reference sequence). Trimming removed 3 bases at V and 2 bases at J, with 7 bases between. This CDR3 spans 13 amino acids. The CDR3 coding sequence is TGTGCCAGCAGCTTTGGGGAGAACTATGGCTACACCTTC. Translation gives CASSFGENYGYTF.

The V gene is TRBV28, the J gene TRBJ1-2, with 8 bases lining up with TRBD1. The CDR3 covers 13 residues. With 5 bases clipped from V and 7 bases from J, the junction kept 6 bases outside the gene matches. The germline gives CDR1 MDHEN, CDR2 SYDVKM. The chain's CDR3 is CASSPDRVAGYTF. The DNA for the CDR3 is TGTGCCAGCAGTCCGGACAGGGTGGCTGGCTACACCTTC.

J is TRBJ2-3 and V is TRBV11-2; D remains ambiguous. Germline CDR1 and CDR2: SGHAT and FQNNGV. The CDR3 length is 13 residues. Trimming left V 5 bases short and J 4 bases short, with 10 bases between. CDR3: CASSPRLADTQYF. The CDR3 nucleotides read TGTGCCAGCAGCCCGAGGCTCGCAGATACGCAGTATTTT.

The chain combines TRBV29-1 with TRBJ2-1, with D possibly being TRBD2 (6 bases). This CDR3 has 13 amino acids. Germline V CDR1 and CDR2: SQVTM, ANQGSEA. Deletions cut 8 bases from V and 3 bases from J, with 14 bases between. This CDR3 reads CSSGDWSYNEQFF. CDR3 DNA: TGCAGCTCGGGGGACTGGAGCTACAATGAGCAGTTCTTC.

The genes are TRBV28 and TRBJ2-3, with 9 bases identical to TRBD2. CDR1 and CDR2 (germline): MDHEN, SYDVKM. The CDR3 is made up of 13 amino acids. V gave up 8 bases and J gave up 8 bases; unmatched junction bases: 8. CDR3 bases: TGTGCCAGCCTGGTAGCGGGAGAGGGTACGCAGTATTTT. Translating gives CASLVAGEGTQYF. The full variable domain, in which reference TRBV28 and TRBJ2-3 provide the parts outside the CDR3, is DVKVTQSSRYLVKRTGEKVFLECVQDMDHENMFWYRQDPGLGLRLIYFSYDVKMKEKGDIPEGYSVSREKKERFSLILESASTNQTSMYLCASLVAGEGTQYFGPGTRLTVL.

This sequence joins TRBV2 and TRBJ1-3; D gene ambiguous. The CDR3 covers 14 residues. V was pared by 4 bases and J by 3 bases, with 10 bases between. The germline V gene has CDR1 SNHLY and CDR2 FYNNEI. The CDR3 loop is CASSVEGFGNTIYF. CDR3 sequence (DNA): TGTGCCAGCAGTGTTGAAGGGTTTGGAAACACCATATATTTT.